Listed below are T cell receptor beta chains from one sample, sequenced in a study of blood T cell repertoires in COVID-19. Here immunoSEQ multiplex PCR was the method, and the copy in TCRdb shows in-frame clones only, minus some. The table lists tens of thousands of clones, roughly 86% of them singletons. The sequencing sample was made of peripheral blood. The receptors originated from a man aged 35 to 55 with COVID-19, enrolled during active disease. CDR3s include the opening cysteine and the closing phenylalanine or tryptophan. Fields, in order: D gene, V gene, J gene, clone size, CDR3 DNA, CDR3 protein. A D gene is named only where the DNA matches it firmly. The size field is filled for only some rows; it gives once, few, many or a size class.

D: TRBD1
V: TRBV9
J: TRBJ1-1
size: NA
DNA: TGTGCCAGCAGCGCCGAGACAGGGAGCACTGAAGCTTTCTTT
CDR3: CASSAETGSTEAFF

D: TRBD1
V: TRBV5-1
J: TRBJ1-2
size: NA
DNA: TGCGCCAGCAGCTTTGGGACAGGGGGTGACTATGGCTACACCTTC
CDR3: CASSFGTGGDYGYTF

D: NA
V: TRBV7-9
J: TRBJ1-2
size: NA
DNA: TGTGCCAGCAGCTTACAGGAAAACTATGGCTACACCTTC
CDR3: CASSLQENYGYTF

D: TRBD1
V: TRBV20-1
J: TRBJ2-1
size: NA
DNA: TGCAGTGCTAGACAGTACAGGGGAAAGTTCTTC
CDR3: CSARQYRGKFF

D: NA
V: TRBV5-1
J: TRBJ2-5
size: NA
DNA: TGCGCCAGCAGCCCGAACGAGTGGCAAGAGACCCAGTACTTC
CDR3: CASSPNEWQETQYF

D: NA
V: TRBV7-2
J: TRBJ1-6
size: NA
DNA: TGTGCCAGCAGTACGAATAGGGGGTATAATTCACCCCTCCACTTT
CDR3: CASSTNRGYNSPLHF

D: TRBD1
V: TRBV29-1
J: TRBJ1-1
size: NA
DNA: TGCAGCGTTCCCGAACCGACAGGGAGTCCCACTGAAGCTTTCTTT
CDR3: CSVPEPTGSPTEAFF

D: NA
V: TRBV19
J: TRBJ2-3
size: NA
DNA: TGTGCCAGTAGTCCAGGGGACTTTACCGGGGGGGATACGCAGTATTTT
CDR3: CASSPGDFTGGDTQYF

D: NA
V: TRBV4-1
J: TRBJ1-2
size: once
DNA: TGCGCCAGCAGCCCAGACACGGGATCCGTAGGGGGTGGCTACACCTTC
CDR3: CASSPDTGSVGGGYTF

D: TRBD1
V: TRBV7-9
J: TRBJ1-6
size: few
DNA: TGTGCCAGCAGCGCCGCGGGAGGGGGCGCGGGTTCACCCCTCCACTTT
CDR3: CASSAAGGGAGSPLHF

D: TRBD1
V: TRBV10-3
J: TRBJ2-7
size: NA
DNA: TGTGCCATCAGTGAAGGGGGCCTAGGAGACGAGCAGTACTTC
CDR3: CAISEGGLGDEQYF

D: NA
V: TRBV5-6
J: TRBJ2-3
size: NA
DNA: TGTGCCAGCAGCTTGGCAGGACTTAGCACAGATACGCAGTATTTT
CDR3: CASSLAGLSTDTQYF

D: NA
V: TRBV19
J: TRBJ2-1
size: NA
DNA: TGTGCCAGTAGTATCGGTAGGGAGGTCTACAATGAGCAGTTCTTC
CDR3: CASSIGREVYNEQFF

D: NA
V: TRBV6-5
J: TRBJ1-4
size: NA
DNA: TGTGCCAGTACCTCTGGAGGGGCCGGTGGTGAAAAACTGTTTTTT
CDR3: CASTSGGAGGEKLFF

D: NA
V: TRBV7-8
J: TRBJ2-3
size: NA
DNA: TGTGCCAGCAACTCCTTCATCAGTCGAGCGGGTAGCACAGATACGCAGTATTTT
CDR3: CASNSFISRAGSTDTQYF

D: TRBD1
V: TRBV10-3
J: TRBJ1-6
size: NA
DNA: TGTGCCATCAGTGAGCTAGGGGGCCCAAGCTCCTATAATTCACCCCTCCACTTT
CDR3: CAISELGGPSSYNSPLHF

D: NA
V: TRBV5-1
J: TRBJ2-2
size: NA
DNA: TGCGCCAGCAGCTTGGTTCGGGGTAACGGGGAGCTGTTTTTT
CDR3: CASSLVRGNGELFF

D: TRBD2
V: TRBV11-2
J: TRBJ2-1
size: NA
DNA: TGTGCCAGCAGCTTGATAGCGGGGGGGCTTTACAATGAGCAGTTCTTC
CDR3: CASSLIAGGLYNEQFF

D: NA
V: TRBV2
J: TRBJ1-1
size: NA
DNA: TGTGCCAGCAGTGAGGTACTTCCTAACACTGAAGCTTTCTTT
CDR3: CASSEVLPNTEAFF

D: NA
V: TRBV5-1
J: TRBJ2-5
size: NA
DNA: TGCGCCAGCAGCTCTGCACGCCCTCGGGTTGGGGAGACCCAGTACTTC
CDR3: CASSSARPRVGETQYF

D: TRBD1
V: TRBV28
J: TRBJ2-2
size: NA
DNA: TGTGCCAGCAGTTTTTTGACAGGGGCCACCGGGGAGCTGTTTTTT
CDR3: CASSFLTGATGELFF

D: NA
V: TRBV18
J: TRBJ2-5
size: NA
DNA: TGTGCCAGCTCACCACTATCCATTAAACAGGGTGGTGGAGAGACCCAGTACTTC
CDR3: CASSPLSIKQGGGETQYF

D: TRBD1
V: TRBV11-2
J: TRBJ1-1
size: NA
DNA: TGTGCCAGCAGCTTTCAGCGGACAGGGGAAGCTTTCTTT
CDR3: CASSFQRTGEAFF

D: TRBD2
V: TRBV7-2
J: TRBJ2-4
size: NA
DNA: TGTGCCAGCAGCTTAGGGCTAGCGGGGGGTACCATTCAGTACTTC
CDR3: CASSLGLAGGTIQYF

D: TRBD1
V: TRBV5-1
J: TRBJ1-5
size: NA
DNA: TGCGCCAGCACAGGACAGGGAGAAGCGGATCAGCCCCAGCATTTT
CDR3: CASTGQGEADQPQHF

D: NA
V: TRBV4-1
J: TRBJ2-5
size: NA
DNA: TGCGCCAGCAGCCATTGGCGGGGAGAGACCCAGTACTTC
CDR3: CASSHWRGETQYF

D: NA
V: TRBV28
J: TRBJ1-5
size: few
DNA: TGTGCCAGCAGTTTAATCCGACAGGACCAGCATTTT
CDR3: CASSLIRQDQHF

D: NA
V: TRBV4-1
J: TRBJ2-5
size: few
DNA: TGCGCCAGCAGCCAATTGCGGGTCAGGACAGTCTCCCGCGAGACCCAGTACTTC
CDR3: CASSQLRVRTVSRETQYF

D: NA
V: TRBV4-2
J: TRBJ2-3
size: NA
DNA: TGTGCCAGCAGTCCGACCCCTGGTGGGAGAGATACGCAGTATTTT
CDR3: CASSPTPGGRDTQYF

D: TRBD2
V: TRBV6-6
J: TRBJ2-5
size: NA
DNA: TGTGCCAGCAGACTGGGACTAGAGGAGACCCAGTACTTC
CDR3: CASRLGLEETQYF

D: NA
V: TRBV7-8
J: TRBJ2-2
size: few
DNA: TGTGCCAGCAAGGCAGCGAAAACGAACACCGGGGAGCTGTTTTTT
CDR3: CASKAAKTNTGELFF

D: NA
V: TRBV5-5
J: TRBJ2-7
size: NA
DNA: TGTGCCAGCAGCTTGGAACTCTCCTACGAGCAGTACTTC
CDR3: CASSLELSYEQYF

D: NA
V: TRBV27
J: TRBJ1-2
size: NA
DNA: TGTGCCAGCAGGGGGTCCCTAAGGGGCGCGGGAGGCTACACCTTC
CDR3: CASRGSLRGAGGYTF

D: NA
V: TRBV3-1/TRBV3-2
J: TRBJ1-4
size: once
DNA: TGTGCCAGCAGCCAAGTTGCGGCTGATGAAAAACTGTTTTTT
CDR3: CASSQVAADEKLFF

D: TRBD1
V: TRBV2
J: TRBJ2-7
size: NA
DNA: TGTGCCAGCAGTCTGGACAGGGGCTACGAGCAGTACTTC
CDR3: CASSLDRGYEQYF

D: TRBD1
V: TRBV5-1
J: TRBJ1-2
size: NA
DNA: TGCGCCAGCAGCTGGGGCCGGGACAGCTATGGCTACACCTTC
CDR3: CASSWGRDSYGYTF

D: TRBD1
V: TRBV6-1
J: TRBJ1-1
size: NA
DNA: TGTGCCAGCAGTGATCGGGACAGCTACACTGAAGCTTTCTTT
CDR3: CASSDRDSYTEAFF

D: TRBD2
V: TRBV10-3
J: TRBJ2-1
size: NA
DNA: TGTGCCATCAGTGAGTCGGCTAGCGGGGGGGCCGGTGAGCAGTTCTTC
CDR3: CAISESASGGAGEQFF

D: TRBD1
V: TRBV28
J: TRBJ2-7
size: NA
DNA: TGTGCCAGCAGTTTAGGACAGGCGAAGCAGTACTTC
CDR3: CASSLGQAKQYF

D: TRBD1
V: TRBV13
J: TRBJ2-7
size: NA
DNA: TGTGCCAGCAGCCGACCGGGACAGACCTACGAGCAGTACTTC
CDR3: CASSRPGQTYEQYF

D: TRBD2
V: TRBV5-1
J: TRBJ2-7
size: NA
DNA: TGCGCCAGCAGCCCGGGGGGGATAGGGTACGAGCAGTACTTC
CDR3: CASSPGGIGYEQYF

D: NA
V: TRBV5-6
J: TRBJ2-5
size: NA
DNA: TGTGCCAGCAGCTTGCTCCTCTCTAAGGGGCAAGAGACCCAGTACTTC
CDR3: CASSLLLSKGQETQYF

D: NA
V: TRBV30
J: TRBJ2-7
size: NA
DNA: TGTGCCTGGAGTCCCCCCAGGGTACCCCTCACAGAGCAGTACTTC
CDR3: CAWSPPRVPLTEQYF

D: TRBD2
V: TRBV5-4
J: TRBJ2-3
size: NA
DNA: TGTGCCAGCAGCTTGGGGCTAGCGGGGGGAGATACGCAGTATTTT
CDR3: CASSLGLAGGDTQYF

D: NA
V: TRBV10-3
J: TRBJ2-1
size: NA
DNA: TGTGCCATCAGTGGGGAGGACAATGAGCAGTTCTTC
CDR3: CAISGEDNEQFF

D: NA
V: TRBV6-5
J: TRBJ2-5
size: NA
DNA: TGTGCCAGCAGCCTCTACCTTCAAGAGACCCAGTACTTC
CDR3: CASSLYLQETQYF

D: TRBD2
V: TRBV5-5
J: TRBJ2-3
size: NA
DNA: TGTGCCAGCAGCTTGATTATTAGCGGGGGTGCAGATACGCAGTATTTT
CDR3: CASSLIISGGADTQYF

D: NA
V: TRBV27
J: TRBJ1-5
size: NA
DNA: TGTGCCAGCAGTTTAAGGGGTAATCAGCCCCAGCATTTT
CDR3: CASSLRGNQPQHF

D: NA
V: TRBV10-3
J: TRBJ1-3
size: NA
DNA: TGTGCCATCAGTGAAGGCGGAAGGGGAAACACCATATATTTT
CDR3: CAISEGGRGNTIYF

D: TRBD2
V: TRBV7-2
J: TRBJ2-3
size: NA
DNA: TGTGCCAGCAGCTTTGTCCTAGCGGGGGGGGCTAGCACAGATACGCAGTATTTT
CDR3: CASSFVLAGGASTDTQYF

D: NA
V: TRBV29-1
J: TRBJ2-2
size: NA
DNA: TGCAGCGTGGGGGCTAGGGCCGGGGAGCTGTTTTTT
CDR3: CSVGARAGELFF

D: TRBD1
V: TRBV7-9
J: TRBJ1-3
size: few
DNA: TGTGCCAGCAGCCCAGGGGACAGGGCCTACCCCACCATATATTTT
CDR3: CASSPGDRAYPTIYF

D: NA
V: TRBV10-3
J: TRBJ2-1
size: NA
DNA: TGTGCCACCCTTGGTCCGGGGAGCGACGGTATCAATGAGCAGTTCTTC
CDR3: CATLGPGSDGINEQFF

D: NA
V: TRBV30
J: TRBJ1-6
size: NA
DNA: TGTGCCTGGACTCTTTCGCGCTCACCCCTCCACTTT
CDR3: CAWTLSRSPLHF

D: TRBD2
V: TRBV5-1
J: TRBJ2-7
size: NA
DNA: TGCGCCAGCAGCTTGTCCCGGGAGGGGCCCTACGAGCAGTACTTC
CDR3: CASSLSREGPYEQYF

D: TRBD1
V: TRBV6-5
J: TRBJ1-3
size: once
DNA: TGTGCCAGCAGTTACGCCGGGACAGGGCCTGGAAACACCATATATTTT
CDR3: CASSYAGTGPGNTIYF

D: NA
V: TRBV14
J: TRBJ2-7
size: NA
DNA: TGTGCCAGCAGCCAGGAACCGGGACTTCCTACCTACGAGCAGTACTTC
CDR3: CASSQEPGLPTYEQYF

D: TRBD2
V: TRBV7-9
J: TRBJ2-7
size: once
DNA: TGTGCCAGCAGCTCCCCCCAGCGGGGGGACTACGAGCAGTACTTC
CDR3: CASSSPQRGDYEQYF

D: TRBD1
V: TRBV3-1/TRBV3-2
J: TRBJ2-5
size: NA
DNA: TGTGCCAGTTTGGGACAGGGTAAGGGAGAGACCCAGTACTTC
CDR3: CASLGQGKGETQYF